This T cell receptor (beta chain) was observed in a study of OX40 agonist ivuxolimab in advanced cancers. Overall study context: From roughly 20 to 79 years was the age range, with a mean of roughly 59 years, and about 83% were male. Study results and limitations: Relatively little clonal expansion, among the lowest observed, appeared in partial responders at 0.1-3.0 mg/kg. Compared with CD4+, CD8+ T cells on average had more expanded clones.

The table came from immunoSEQ multiplex PCR; TCRdb's copy has only in-frame clones and leaves some out. The sample records 80,000 to 100,000 clones, 90% to 95% being singletons. V was trimmed by 3 bases and J by 1 base, leaving 7 bases between them. CDR3 size: 14 residues. Looked up from germline, CDR1 is SGHTA and CDR2 is FQGNSA. Worth noting for this clone: Its antigen is as yet unknown.

Autoimmune disease history or systemic immunosuppression excluded patients. This specimen consisted of CD4+ or CD8+ T cells sorted from blood, obtained in a trial of the OX40 agonist ivuxolimab. This TCR derives from an adult with an advanced solid tumor such as melanoma, head and neck, liver or kidney cancer. The chain recombines TRBV7-2 with TRBJ1-5; D ambiguous. DNA for the CDR3: TGTGCCAGCAGCTTTTCCCCCAGCAATCAGCCCCAGCATTTT. It is translated as CASSFSPSNQPQHF. Combining the CDR3 with reference TRBV7-2 and TRBJ1-5 gives the whole variable domain GAGVSQSPSNKVTEKGKDVELRCDPISGHTALYWYRQSLGQGLEFLIYFQGNSAPDKSGLPSDRFSAERTGGSVSTLTIQRTQQEDSAVYLCASSFSPSNQPQHFGDGTRLSIL.